The clone carrying this TCR beta chain was seen more than once but under ten times. Its antigen is currently unknown. This entry belongs to a study of T-cell reconstitution after alpha-beta-depleted transplantation in children. The TCRbeta library was prepared with unique molecular identifiers. MiXCR, applied by TCRdb to the PCR reads, yields one record per CDR3 protein. The profile covers about 870,000 distinct CDR3 sequences, with under 20% appearing a single time and roughly 5% taken by the ten largest. The CDR3 consists of 14 residues. Germline V CDR1 and CDR2: DFQATT, SNEGSKA (reference sequence). V was shortened by 0 bases and J by 6 bases, with 14 bases between the two germline ends. Overall study findings and caveats: Reportedly, only several hundred clones from non-depleted graft cells drove alpha-beta T-cell counts at about two months. Day-60 TCRbeta diversity that was high in some patients was derived from surviving recipient T cells and thymic progenitors. A year had passed since transplant, and T-cell counts and diversity by then came mostly from newly produced T cells.

The receptor was derived from a male patient between 10 and 17 years old who had a stem cell transplant for acute lymphoblastic leukemia, so the T cells may come from the graft donor. The input for sequencing was PBMCs, mostly from graft donor cells, taken 360 days after TCRalphabeta/CD19-depleted stem cell transplant. The V and J genes are TRBV20-1 and TRBJ1-2; D is perhaps TRBD1 (5 bases). CDR3 coding DNA: TGCAGTGCTAGAGACATACAGGTCCTGGATGGCTACACCTTC. This codes for CSARDIQVLDGYTF.